These 14 T cell receptor beta chains were all obtained from the same sample, sequenced in a study of T cell changes during pregnancy in multiple sclerosis. Only in-frame clones appear in the TCRdb table, and some are missing; sequencing was by immunoSEQ multiplex PCR. The sample includes about 55,000 clones, approximately 94% of them seen just once. Material: CD8+ T cells from peripheral blood mononuclear cells, obtained in the third trimester of pregnancy. These TCRs come from a female donor with multiple sclerosis, enrolled in a pregnancy study.

The rearrangement joins TRBV5-6 to TRBJ2-6, with a tentative D call TRBD1 (6 bases). The CDR3 loop spans 17 amino acids. CDR1 is SGHDT and CDR2 is YYEEEE in the germline V gene. Trimming cost V 0 bases and J 0 bases, with 10 bases left between them. In nucleotides, the CDR3 is TGTGCCAGCAGCTTGGATACAGGGAGCTCTGGGGCCAACGTCCTGACTTTC. As protein: CASSLDTGSSGANVLTF.

The chain joins TRBV7-8 to TRBJ2-7; possibly TRBD1 for D (6 bases). This CDR3 spans 17 amino acids. The V and J ends lost 5 bases and 4 bases respectively, with 24 bases between them. Germline V gene lookup returns CDR1 SGHVS and CDR2 FQNEAQ. The CDR3 region has the DNA TGTGCCAGCAGCCCGGACTTGGACAGAATGACTCTGTACGAGCAGTACTTC. Its translation: CASSPDLDRMTLYEQYF. The whole variable domain, filled in from reference TRBV7-8 and TRBJ2-7, reads GAGVSQSPRYKVAKRGQDVALRCDPISGHVSLFWYQQALGQGPEFLTYFQNEAQLDKSGLPSDRFFAERPEGSVSTLKIQRTQQEDSAVYLCASSPDLDRMTLYEQYFGPGTRLTVT.

The gene calls are TRBV28 and TRBJ2-7; 7 bases map to TRBD2. There are 15 residues in the CDR3. The junction had 8 bases not matched to a gene; V was cut back by 3 bases and J by 3 bases. The germline gives CDR1 MDHEN, CDR2 SYDVKM. This CDR3 is CASSFGREKVYEQYF. The CDR3 nucleotides read TGTGCCAGCAGTTTTGGGCGGGAGAAGGTCTACGAGCAGTACTTC.

The CDR3 DNA sequence: TGTGCCAGCAGTGAAGCGCAGAGGGACACTGAAGCTTTCTTT. Protein: CASSEAQRDTEAFF. The rearrangement links TRBV6-1 to TRBJ1-1; D is uncertain. Trimming took 0 bases from V and 3 from J, leaving 8 bases between them. The CDR3 totals 14 residues. Per the germline V gene, CDR1 is MNHNS and CDR2 is SASEGT.

The genes are TRBV10-3 and TRBJ2-5, with 16 bases lining up with TRBD2. CDR3 length: 16 amino acids. Germline CDR1 and CDR2: ENHRY and SYGVKD. Unmatched junction bases numbered 8, after V lost 8 bases and J lost 5 bases. The CDR3: CAISEGTSGRGETQYF. The CDR3 bases are TGTGCCATCTCCGAGGGGACTAGCGGGAGGGGTGAGACCCAGTACTTC.

The chain is built from TRBV9 and TRBJ2-1, with D tentatively TRBD1 (5 bases). This CDR3 contains 16 residues. Germline V CDR1 and CDR2: SGDLS, YYNGEE. The V and J ends lost 4 bases and 0 bases respectively, with 14 bases between them. The CDR3 here is CASSLLDTSSYNEQFF. The CDR3 DNA sequence: TGTGCCAGCAGCTTACTGGACACCAGCTCCTACAATGAGCAGTTCTTC.

The chain recombines TRBV6-1 with TRBJ1-5; D gene uncertain. The CDR3 loop spans 14 amino acids. V was cut by 1 base and J by 7 bases, with 11 bases left in between. The germline CDR1 and CDR2 sequences are MNHNS and SASEGT. CDR3 region: CASSEGGGRQPQHF. For the CDR3, the DNA is TGTGCCAGCAGTGAAGGGGGAGGGCGACAGCCCCAGCATTTT.

Only a few counts were recorded for this clone. This chain joins TRBV6-4 and TRBJ2-2; TRBD2 matches 12 bases. V was pared by 8 bases and J by 4 bases, with 2 bases of the junction left unmatched. Germline values: CDR1 MRHNA, CDR2 SNTAGT. The CDR3 is 14 amino acids. This CDR3 is CASATSGSTGELFF. The CDR3 DNA follows: TGTGCCAGCGCGACTAGCGGGAGCACCGGGGAGCTGTTTTTT.

This rearrangement joins TRBV6-1 to TRBJ2-2, with D perhaps TRBD2 (6 bases). Per germline, CDR1 MNHNS and CDR2 SASEGT. The V gene lost 7 bases and the J gene lost 2 bases, with 11 bases spanning the gap. There are 14 residues in the CDR3. The CDR3 is CASKRRGNTGELFF. The CDR3 region has the DNA TGTGCCAGCAAGCGGCGGGGAAACACCGGGGAGCTGTTTTTT.

Regarding this clone: Compared with germline, one end of the junction differs, possibly owing to a read error. The gene calls are TRBV5-1 and TRBJ2-3; a possible D gene is TRBD2 (5 bases). This CDR3 region has 15 residues. The germline V gene encodes CDR1 SGHRS and CDR2 YFSETQ. The CDR3 loop is CASSSEGGIPDAQYF. In DNA, the CDR3 is TGCGCCAGCAGCTCCGAGGGTGGGATCCCAGATGCGCAGTATTTT. The complete variable domain, with remaining parts taken from reference TRBV5-1 and TRBJ2-3, reads KAGVTQTPRYLIKTRGQQVTLSCSPISGHRSVSWYQQTPGQGLQFLFEYFSETQRNKGNFPGRFSGRQFSNSRSEMNVSTLELGDSALYLCASSSEGGIPDAQYFGPGTRLTVL.

CDR3 in DNA: TGTGCCAGCAGCGTAGGGGCTAGCTTGACCAATGAGCAGTTCTTC. It codes for CASSVGASLTNEQFF. The chain is built from TRBV9 and TRBJ2-1; D is perhaps TRBD2 (5 bases). The CDR3 consists of 15 residues. V lost 0 bases and J 6 bases, leaving 13 bases between the germline ends. CDR1 and CDR2 (germline): SGDLS, YYNGEE.

V gene TRBV7-9 combines with J gene TRBJ1-4, with D uncertain. Trimming took 5 bases from V and 0 from J, leaving 10 bases between them. The CDR3 loop spans 15 amino acids. Germline CDR1 reads SEHNR; CDR2 reads FQNEAQ (reference sequence). The CDR3 loop is CASSEDSTTNEKLFF. CDR3 coding DNA: TGTGCCAGCAGCGAAGACTCCACAACTAATGAAAAACTGTTTTTT.

This chain connects TRBV28 to TRBJ1-2, with unresolved D. The V end was cut by 3 bases, the J end by 6 bases, with 8 bases between. This CDR3 has 12 amino acids. Germline V CDR1 and CDR2: MDHEN, SYDVKM. CDR3 loop: CASSFSFDGYTF. CDR3 DNA: TGTGCCAGCAGTTTTTCTTTTGATGGCTACACCTTC.

V is TRBV15 and J is TRBJ2-3; D is perhaps TRBD2 (5 bases). In germline, CDR1 is LNHNV, CDR2 YYDKDF (reference sequence). The V gene lost 6 bases and the J gene lost 1 base, with 8 bases spanning the gap. There are 13 residues in the CDR3. CDR3 sequence reads: CATRRVRTDTQYF. CDR3 nucleotides: TGTGCCACCAGGAGGGTCCGCACAGATACGCAGTATTTT.